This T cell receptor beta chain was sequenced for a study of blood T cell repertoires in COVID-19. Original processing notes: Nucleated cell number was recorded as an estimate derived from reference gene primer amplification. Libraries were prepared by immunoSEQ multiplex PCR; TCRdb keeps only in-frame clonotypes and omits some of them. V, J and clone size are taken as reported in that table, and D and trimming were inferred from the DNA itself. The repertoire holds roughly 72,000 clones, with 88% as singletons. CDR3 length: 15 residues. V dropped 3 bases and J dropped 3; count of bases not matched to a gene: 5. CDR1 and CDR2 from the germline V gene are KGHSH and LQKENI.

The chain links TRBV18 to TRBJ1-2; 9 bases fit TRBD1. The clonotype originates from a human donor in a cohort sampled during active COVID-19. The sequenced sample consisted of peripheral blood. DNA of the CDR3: TGTGCCAGCTCACCCGGGACAGGGTTATACTATGGCTACACCTTC. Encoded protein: CASSPGTGLYYGYTF.